This T cell receptor (beta chain) originates from a study of blood T cells in healthy people across ages. Looking at the study overall: Roughly one uniquely barcoded beta molecule per two T cells was captured.

The germline V and J ends were trimmed by 3 bases and 7 bases, with 15 bases remaining between them. Germline lookup yields CDR1 SGHTA and CDR2 FQGNSA. This CDR3 is built from 14 residues. Sample-barcoded 5' priming and a J-beta primer mix drove a second PCR of roughly 7 to 11 cycles. A template-switch adaptor containing 12 random nucleotides labeled each cDNA molecule. TCRdb ran MiXCR on the 5' RACE reads and lists one entry per CDR3 protein. The sample holds 790,000 or so distinct CDR3 sequences, just over 55% seen once. This receptor was taken from a man aged 40-50 years in good health. The chain is built from TRBV7-2 and TRBJ2-5; maybe TRBD2 (5 bases). Sequenced input: blood. In nucleotides, the CDR3 is TGTGCCAGCAGCTTGGATGTGGGGAGAGGGACCCAGTACTTC. Protein sequence: CASSLDVGRGTQYF.